The 11 T cell receptor beta chains given below trace back to one sample, sequenced in a study of cytomegalovirus exposure and HLA in healthy donors. The PCR used 60 Vbeta and 13 Jbeta primers. Some clones are missing from TCRdb's copy, which holds only in-frame ones; the method was immunoSEQ multiplex PCR. The top ten clones hold approximately 3.7% of a sample with some 80,000 clones, about 84% of them seen once. Sequenced sample: PBMCs. These TCRs come from a man between 35 and 55 years old in good health and CMV-seronegative.

This clone was recorded only once. The V and J genes are TRBV18 and TRBJ1-5; 9 positions match TRBD1. CDR3 length equals 15 residues. Germline CDR1 is KGHSH and CDR2 is LQKENI. Trimming at V came to 2 bases and at J to 5 bases, leaving 4 bases not matched to a gene. CDR3 nucleotide sequence: TGTGCCAGCTCACCAGTGGACAGGGGCGATCAGCCCCAGCATTTT. It is translated as CASSPVDRGDQPQHF.

V and J are TRBV19 and TRBJ1-2; TRBD1 is a possible D gene (5 bases). The CDR3 contains 13 residues. V lost 5 bases and J 3 bases, leaving 10 bases between the germline ends. Germline values: CDR1 LNHDA, CDR2 SQIVND (reference sequence). This CDR3 is CASSQGLDYGYTF. CDR3 nucleotide sequence: TGTGCCAGTAGTCAGGGTTTAGACTATGGCTACACCTTC.

J is TRBJ1-1 and V is TRBV5-1; D not certain. Trimming pared 5 bases from V and 4 bases from J, leaving 15 bases between. CDR1 and CDR2 (germline): SGHRS, YFSETQ. This CDR3 contains 14 residues. As DNA, the CDR3 is TGCGCCAGCAGGGTGGGAGTAGTAGGCACTGAAGCTTTCTTT. Translated, it gives CASRVGVVGTEAFF.

With regard to this clone: The same CDR3 can be traced to other DNA sequences in this sample. This chain connects TRBV6-5 to TRBJ1-1, with TRBD1 matching over 7 bases. Trimming at V came to 0 bases and at J to 1 base, leaving 5 bases not matched to a gene. The CDR3 has 16 residues. Germline V gene data show CDR1 as MNHEY and CDR2 as SVGAGI. The CDR3 DNA follows: TGTGCCAGCAGTTACTCGTCCTCAGGGGGGAACACTGAAGCTTTCTTT. Protein product: CASSYSSSGGNTEAFF.

This clone showed up just a few times. The rearrangement uses TRBV19 and TRBJ2-7, with D possibly TRBD1 on 5 matching bases. Germline V gene sequence: CDR1 LNHDA, CDR2 SQIVND (reference sequence). The CDR3 length is 13 residues. The V and J ends lost 3 bases and 3 bases respectively, with 9 bases between them. The CDR3 is CASSITGYYEQYF. The CDR3 coding sequence is TGTGCCAGTAGTATCACAGGTTACTACGAGCAGTACTTC.

This clone came up a few times. V usage is TRBV19 and J usage is TRBJ2-2, with 8 bases that match TRBD1. This CDR3 contains 17 residues. V lost 1 base, J lost 4 bases, and 8 bases stayed unmatched. Germline loops: CDR1 LNHDA, CDR2 SQIVND (reference sequence). CDR3 sequence (DNA): TGTGCCAGTAGTATAGGGGCCAGGGGGCGGGTCACCGGGGAGCTGTTTTTT. It codes for CASSIGARGRVTGELFF.

The chain combines TRBV5-6 with TRBJ1-3, with TRBD1 as a possible D gene (5 bases). Germline CDR1 reads SGHDT; CDR2 reads YYEEEE. V was shortened by 4 bases and J by 4 bases, with 6 bases between the two germline ends. The CDR3 covers 12 residues. CDR3 DNA sequence: TGTGCCAGCAGCCGACAGGGAAACACCATATATTTT. Its protein is CASSRQGNTIYF. The full variable domain, completed using reference TRBV5-6 and TRBJ1-3, is DAGVTQSPTHLIKTRGQQVTLRCSPKSGHDTVSWYQQALGQGPQFIFQYYEEEERQRGNFPDRFSGHQFPNYSSELNVNALLLGDSALYLCASSRQGNTIYFGEGSWLTVV.

This chain uses TRBV10-3 with TRBJ2-7; 9 bases are shared with TRBD1. The CDR3 covers 14 residues. Germline CDR1 reads ENHRY; CDR2 reads SYGVKD. With 3 bases clipped from V and 0 bases from J, the junction kept 0 bases outside the gene matches. The CDR3 DNA reads as TGTGCCATCAGTGAACAGGGGGCCTCCTACGAGCAGTACTTC. Translated, it gives CAISEQGASYEQYF.

In its sample, this clone was seen once. The chain uses TRBV30 and TRBJ2-3; D possibly corresponds to TRBD2 (6 bases). Germline loops: CDR1 GTSNPN, CDR2 SVGIG (reference sequence). The V gene lost 4 bases and the J gene lost 2 bases, with 13 bases spanning the gap. The CDR3 runs to 14 residues. The CDR3 region is CAWTRGLLTDTQYF. The CDR3 nucleotides read TGTGCCTGGACTCGGGGACTCCTCACAGATACGCAGTATTTT. Full variable domain (missing parts from reference TRBV30 and TRBJ2-3): SQTIHQWPATLVQPVGSPLSLECTVEGTSNPNLYWYRQAAGRGLQLLFYSVGIGQISSEVPQNLSASRPQDRQFILSSKKLLLSDSGFYLCAWTRGLLTDTQYFGPGTRLTVL.

This chain uses TRBV27 with TRBJ2-3, with D possibly TRBD2 on 5 matching bases. Germline values: CDR1 MNHEY, CDR2 SMNVEV (reference sequence). The germline V and J ends were trimmed by 7 bases and 2 bases, with 10 bases remaining between them. The length of the CDR3 is 13 residues. Written as DNA, the CDR3 is TGTGCCAGCACCATGCTAGCCACAGATACGCAGTATTTT. Translation: CASTMLATDTQYF.

The V call is TRBV5-1, the J call TRBJ2-3, with D possibly matching TRBD1 (6 bases). The CDR3 extends over 15 amino acids. Germline V gene data show CDR1 as SGHRS and CDR2 as YFSETQ. V gave up 4 bases and J gave up 0 bases, with 12 bases separating them. The CDR3 DNA reads as TGCGCCAGCAGCGACAGGCCCTCAAGCACAGATACGCAGTATTTT. This codes for CASSDRPSSTDTQYF.